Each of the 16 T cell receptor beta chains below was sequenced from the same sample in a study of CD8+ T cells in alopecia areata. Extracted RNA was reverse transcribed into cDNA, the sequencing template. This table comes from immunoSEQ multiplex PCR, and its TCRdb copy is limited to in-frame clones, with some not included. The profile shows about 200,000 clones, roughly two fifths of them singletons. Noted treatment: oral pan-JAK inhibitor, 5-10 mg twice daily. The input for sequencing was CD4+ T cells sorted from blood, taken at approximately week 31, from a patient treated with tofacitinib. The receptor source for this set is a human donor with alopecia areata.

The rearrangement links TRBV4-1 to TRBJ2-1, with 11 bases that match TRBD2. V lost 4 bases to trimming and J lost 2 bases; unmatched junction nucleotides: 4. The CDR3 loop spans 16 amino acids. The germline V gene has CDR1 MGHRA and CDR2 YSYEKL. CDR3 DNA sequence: TGCGCCAGCAGCCCCGGGACTAGCGGAACCTACAATGAGCAGTTCTTC. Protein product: CASSPGTSGTYNEQFF.

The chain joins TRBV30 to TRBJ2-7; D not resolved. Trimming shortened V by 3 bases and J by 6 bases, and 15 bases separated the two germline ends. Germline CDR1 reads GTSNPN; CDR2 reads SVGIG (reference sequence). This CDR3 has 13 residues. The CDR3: CAWSPVKKGEQYF. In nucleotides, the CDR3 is TGTGCCTGGAGCCCCGTGAAGAAGGGCGAGCAGTACTTC.

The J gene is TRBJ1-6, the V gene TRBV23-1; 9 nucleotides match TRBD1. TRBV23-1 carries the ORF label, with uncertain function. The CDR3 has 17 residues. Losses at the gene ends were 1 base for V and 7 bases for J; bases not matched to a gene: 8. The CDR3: CASSQFWDREPNSPLHF. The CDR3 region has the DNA TGCGCCAGCAGTCAATTTTGGGACAGGGAGCCAAATTCACCCCTCCACTTT.

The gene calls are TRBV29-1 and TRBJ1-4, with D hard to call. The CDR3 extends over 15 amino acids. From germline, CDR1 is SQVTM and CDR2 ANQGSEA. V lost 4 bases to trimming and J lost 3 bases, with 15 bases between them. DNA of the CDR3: TGCAGCGTTGGACCCCACGGCTCTGCTAATGAAAAACTGTTTTTT. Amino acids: CSVGPHGSANEKLFF.

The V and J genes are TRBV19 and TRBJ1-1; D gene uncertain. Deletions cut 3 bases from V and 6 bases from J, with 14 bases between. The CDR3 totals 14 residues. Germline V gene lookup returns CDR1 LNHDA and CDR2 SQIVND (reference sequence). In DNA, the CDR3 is TGTGCCAGTAGTATGATTTCCACCCACGCTGAAGCTTTCTTT. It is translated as CASSMISTHAEAFF.

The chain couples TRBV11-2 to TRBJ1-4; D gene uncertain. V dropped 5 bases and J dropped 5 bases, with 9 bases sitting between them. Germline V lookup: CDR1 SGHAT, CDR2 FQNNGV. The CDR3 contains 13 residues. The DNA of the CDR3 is TGTGCCAGCAGCACGAGGCTAAATGAAAAACTGTTTTTT. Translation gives CASSTRLNEKLFF.

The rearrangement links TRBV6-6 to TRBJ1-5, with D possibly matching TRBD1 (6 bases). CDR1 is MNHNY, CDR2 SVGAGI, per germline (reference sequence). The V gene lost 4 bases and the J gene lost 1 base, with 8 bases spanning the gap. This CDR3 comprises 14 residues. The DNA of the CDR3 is TGTGCCAGCAGTTTACAGGGCAGCAATCAGCCCCAGCATTTT. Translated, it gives CASSLQGSNQPQHF.

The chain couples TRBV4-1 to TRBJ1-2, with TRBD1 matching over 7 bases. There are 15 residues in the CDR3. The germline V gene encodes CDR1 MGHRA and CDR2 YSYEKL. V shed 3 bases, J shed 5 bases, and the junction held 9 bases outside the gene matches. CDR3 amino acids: CASSHLDRVRYGYTF. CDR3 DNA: TGCGCCAGCAGCCACCTCGACAGGGTCCGGTATGGCTACACCTTC.

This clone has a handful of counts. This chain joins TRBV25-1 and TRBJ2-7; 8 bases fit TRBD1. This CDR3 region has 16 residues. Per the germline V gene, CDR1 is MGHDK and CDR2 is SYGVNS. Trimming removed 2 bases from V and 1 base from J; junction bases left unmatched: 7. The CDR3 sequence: CASSEGQGARSYEQYF. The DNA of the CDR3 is TGTGCCAGCAGTGAAGGTCAGGGGGCGCGGTCCTACGAGCAGTACTTC.

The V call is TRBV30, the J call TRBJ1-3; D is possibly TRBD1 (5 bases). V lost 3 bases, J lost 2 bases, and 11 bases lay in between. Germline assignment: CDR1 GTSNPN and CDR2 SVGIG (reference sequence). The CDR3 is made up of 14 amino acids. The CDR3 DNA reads TGTGCCTGGAGACCCCGAGGGGCTGGAAACACCATATATTTT. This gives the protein CAWRPRGAGNTIYF.

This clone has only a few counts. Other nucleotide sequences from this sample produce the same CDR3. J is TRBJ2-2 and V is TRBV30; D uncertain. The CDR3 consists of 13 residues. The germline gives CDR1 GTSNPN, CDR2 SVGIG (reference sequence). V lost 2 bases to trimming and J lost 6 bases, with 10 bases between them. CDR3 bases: TGTGCCTGGAGTCGGCCAGGCCCCGGGGAGCTGTTTTTT. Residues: CAWSRPGPGELFF.

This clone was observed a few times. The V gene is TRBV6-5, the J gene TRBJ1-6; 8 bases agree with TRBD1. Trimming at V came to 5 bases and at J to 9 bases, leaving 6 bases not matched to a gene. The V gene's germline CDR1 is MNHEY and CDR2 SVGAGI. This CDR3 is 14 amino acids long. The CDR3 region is CASSRPGGGSPLHF. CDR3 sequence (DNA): TGTGCCAGCAGTCGACCAGGGGGCGGTTCACCCCTCCACTTT.

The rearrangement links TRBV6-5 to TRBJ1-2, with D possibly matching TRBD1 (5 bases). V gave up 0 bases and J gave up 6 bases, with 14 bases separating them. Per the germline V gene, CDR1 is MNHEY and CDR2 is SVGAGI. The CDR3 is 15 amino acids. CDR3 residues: CASSYSTASVDGYTF. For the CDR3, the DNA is TGTGCCAGCAGTTACTCGACAGCTTCGGTAGATGGCTACACCTTC.

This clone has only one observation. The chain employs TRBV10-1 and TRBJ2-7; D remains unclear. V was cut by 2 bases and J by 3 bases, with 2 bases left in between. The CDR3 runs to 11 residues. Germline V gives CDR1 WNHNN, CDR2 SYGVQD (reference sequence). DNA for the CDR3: TGCGCCAGCAGTGAGGGCTACGAGCAGTACTTC. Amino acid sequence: CASSEGYEQYF.

The DNA for the CDR3 is TGCAGCGTTGGAGATGCTGAAGCTTTCTTT. It specifies CSVGDAEAFF. The chain joins TRBV29-1 to TRBJ1-1; no clear D gene. V shed 4 bases and J shed 6 bases, with 6 bases lying between them. This CDR3 is 10 amino acids long. The germline V gene has CDR1 SQVTM and CDR2 ANQGSEA.

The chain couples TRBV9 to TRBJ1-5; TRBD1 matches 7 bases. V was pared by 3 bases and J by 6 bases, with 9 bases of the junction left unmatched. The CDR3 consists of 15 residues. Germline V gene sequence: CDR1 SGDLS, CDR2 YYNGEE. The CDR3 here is CASSAAGGVSQPQHF. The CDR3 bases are TGTGCCAGCAGCGCGGCAGGGGGGGTAAGTCAGCCCCAGCATTTT. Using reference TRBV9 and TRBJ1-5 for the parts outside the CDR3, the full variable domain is DSGVTQTPKHLITATGQRVTLRCSPRSGDLSVYWYQQSLDQGLQFLIQYYNGEERAKGNILERFSAQQFPDLHSELNLSSLELGDSALYFCASSAAGGVSQPQHFGDGTRLSIL.